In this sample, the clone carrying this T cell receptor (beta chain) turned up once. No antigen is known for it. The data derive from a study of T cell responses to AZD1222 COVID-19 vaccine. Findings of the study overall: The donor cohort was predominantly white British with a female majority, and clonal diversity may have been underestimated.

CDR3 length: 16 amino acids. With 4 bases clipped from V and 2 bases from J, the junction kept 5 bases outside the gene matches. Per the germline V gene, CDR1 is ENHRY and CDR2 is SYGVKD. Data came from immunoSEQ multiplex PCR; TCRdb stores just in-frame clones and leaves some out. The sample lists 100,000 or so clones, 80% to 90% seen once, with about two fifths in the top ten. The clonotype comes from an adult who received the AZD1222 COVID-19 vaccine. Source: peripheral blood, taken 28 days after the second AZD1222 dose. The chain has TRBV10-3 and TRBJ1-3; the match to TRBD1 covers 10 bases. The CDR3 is CAISGGQGFAGNTIYF. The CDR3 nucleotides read TGTGCCATCAGTGGGGGACAGGGGTTTGCTGGAAACACCATATATTTT.